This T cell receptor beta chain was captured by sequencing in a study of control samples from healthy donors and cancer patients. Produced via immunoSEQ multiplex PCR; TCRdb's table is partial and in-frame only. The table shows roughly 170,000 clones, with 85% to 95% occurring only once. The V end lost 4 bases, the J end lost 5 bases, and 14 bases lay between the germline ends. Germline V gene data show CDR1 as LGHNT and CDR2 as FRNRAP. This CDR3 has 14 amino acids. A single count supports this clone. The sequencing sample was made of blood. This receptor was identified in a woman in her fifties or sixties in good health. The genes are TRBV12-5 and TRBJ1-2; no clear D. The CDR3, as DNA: TGTGCTAGTGGTTCCATCTCGAGTGGGTATGGCTACACCTTC. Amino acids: CASGSISSGYGYTF.